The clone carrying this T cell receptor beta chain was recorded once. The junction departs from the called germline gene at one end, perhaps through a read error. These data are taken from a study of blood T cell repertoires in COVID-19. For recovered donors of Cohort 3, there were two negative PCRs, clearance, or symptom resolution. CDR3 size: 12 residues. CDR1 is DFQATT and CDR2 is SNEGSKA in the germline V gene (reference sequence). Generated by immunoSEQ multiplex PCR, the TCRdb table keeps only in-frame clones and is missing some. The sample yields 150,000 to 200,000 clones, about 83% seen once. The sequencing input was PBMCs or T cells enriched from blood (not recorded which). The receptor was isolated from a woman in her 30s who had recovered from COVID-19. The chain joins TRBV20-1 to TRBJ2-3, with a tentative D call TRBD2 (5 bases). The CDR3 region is CSAGASKDTQYF. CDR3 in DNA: TGCAGTGCTGGTGCTAGCAAAGATACGCAGTATTTT.